The subject of this entry is one TCR beta chain. Its target is unknown. Per the germline V gene, CDR1 is SGDLS and CDR2 is YYNGEE. J was trimmed by 5 bases and V by 4 bases; bases with no gene match: 9. CDR3 length: 16 amino acids. These data originate in a study of T cells after posttransplantation cyclophosphamide. Broader study findings: TRB clonality was highly associated with recipient CMV seropositivity and reactivation. Donor-recipient repertoire similarity was low at 1-2 months, rising over year one. Blood and skin or GI T cell repertoires showed limited TRB overlap.

Profiling relied on immunoSEQ multiplex PCR, and the TCRdb table lists in-frame clones only, not all of them. This repertoire holds 35,000 to 40,000 clones, and none appear only once. This chain uses TRBV9 with TRBJ2-5; 12 bases align to TRBD2. Material: PBMCs. The sequence derives from a man aged 45-65 years in good health, CMV-negative, and a related stem cell transplant donor. Here the CDR3 DNA reads TGTGCCAGCAGCACCAGGACTAGCGGGGTTTGGGAGACCCAGTACTTC. Its protein is CASSTRTSGVWETQYF.